This entry describes one T cell receptor beta chain. The antigen remains unidentified. Compared with germline, one end of the junction differs, possibly owing to a read error. Germline loops: CDR1 DFQATT, CDR2 SNEGSKA (reference sequence). The CDR3 contains 14 residues. This sample was taken from a study of Graves' ophthalmopathy and Graves' hyperthyroidism. Amplified material comprised TCR beta CDR3 regions derived from RNA transcripts. HTBI-primed first-round RT-PCR preceded second-round multiplex PCR. TCRdb re-called the multiplex PCR reads through MiXCR, storing one row per CDR3 protein. The repertoire includes some 160,000 distinct CDR3 sequences, around 39% of them detected once, and about 8.2% sits in the top ten. Study-wide points: A majority of expanded thyroid clonotypes exceeding 0.001 frequency were likewise present in blood.

The origin of this receptor is a man aged 25 to 40 with Graves' ophthalmopathy. Sequenced sample: peripheral blood. The chain uses TRBV20-1 and TRBJ2-2; D is possibly TRBD2 (5 bases). The CDR3 sequence: CSANPTWNTGELVF. For the CDR3, the DNA is TGCAGTGCTAACCCTACATGGAACACCGGGGAGCTGGTTTTT.